This is a list of T cell receptor beta chains from one sample in a study of shared clonotypes between healthy human individuals. This table comes from immunoSEQ multiplex PCR, and its TCRdb copy is limited to in-frame clones, with some not included. This table has about 1.1 million clones, roughly 77% appearing once. The sequencing sample was made of memory CD4+ T cells from PBMCs. These receptor sequences come from a man younger than 30 in good health. Some clones in this sample may be carry-over from other donors' samples. Both conserved end residues are part of each CDR3. The D gene is left open where the match is weak. Clone size appears in some rows only: once, few, many, or a class for an expanded clone.

abundance: -; v_gene: TRBV7-8; j_gene: TRBJ2-5; d_gene: -; CDR3aa: CASSLGPGGTQYF; CDR3nt: TGTGCCAGCAGCTTGGGCCCCGGTGGGACCCAGTACTTC
abundance: -; v_gene: TRBV6-5; j_gene: TRBJ1-1; d_gene: -; CDR3aa: CASSYGQGGTEAFF; CDR3nt: TGTGCCAGCAGTTACGGTCAGGGCGGTACTGAAGCTTTCTTT
abundance: once; v_gene: TRBV18; j_gene: TRBJ1-1; d_gene: TRBD1; CDR3aa: CASSPQMQGAHTEAFF; CDR3nt: TGTGCCAGCTCACCACAGATGCAGGGGGCCCACACTGAAGCTTTCTTT
abundance: -; v_gene: TRBV11-2; j_gene: TRBJ2-2; d_gene: TRBD1; CDR3aa: CASSRRDRRNTGELFF; CDR3nt: TGTGCCAGCAGCCGACGGGACAGGCGGAACACCGGGGAGCTGTTTTTT
abundance: -; v_gene: TRBV10-3; j_gene: TRBJ1-3; d_gene: -; CDR3aa: CAISGHRGDTIYF; CDR3nt: TGTGCCATCAGTGGACACCGGGGGGATACCATATATTTT
abundance: -; v_gene: TRBV30; j_gene: TRBJ1-6; d_gene: -; CDR3aa: CAWRRALMNSPLHF; CDR3nt: TGTGCCTGGAGGCGGGCCCTCATGAATTCACCCCTCCACTTT
abundance: -; v_gene: TRBV6-1; j_gene: TRBJ2-1; d_gene: -; CDR3aa: CASSEEVGGRYNEQFF; CDR3nt: TGTGCCAGCAGTGAAGAGGTGGGAGGACGCTACAATGAGCAGTTCTTC
abundance: -; v_gene: TRBV14; j_gene: TRBJ2-5; d_gene: TRBD2; CDR3aa: CASSQGTSGRARETQYF; CDR3nt: TGTGCCAGCAGCCAAGGAACTAGCGGGAGGGCCCGGGAGACCCAGTACTTC
abundance: -; v_gene: TRBV27; j_gene: TRBJ2-3; d_gene: -; CDR3aa: CASSFGLRPGKGTDTQYF; CDR3nt: TGTGCCAGCAGTTTCGGTTTACGGCCGGGAAAGGGAACAGATACGCAGTATTTT
abundance: -; v_gene: TRBV6-5; j_gene: TRBJ1-5; d_gene: -; CDR3aa: CASSYSTLGPQHF; CDR3nt: TGTGCCAGCAGTTACTCGACGCTAGGGCCCCAGCATTTT
abundance: -; v_gene: TRBV11-2; j_gene: TRBJ2-1; d_gene: -; CDR3aa: CASSSWGDFPYNEQFF; CDR3nt: TGTGCCAGCAGCTCTTGGGGTGACTTTCCCTACAATGAGCAGTTCTTC
abundance: -; v_gene: TRBV21-1; j_gene: TRBJ2-7; d_gene: -; CDR3aa: CASSKSSLAGARRSYEQYF; CDR3nt: TGTGCCAGCAGCAAATCTTCGCTAGCGGGAGCGAGAAGGTCCTACGAGCAGTACTTC
abundance: -; v_gene: TRBV27; j_gene: TRBJ2-3; d_gene: TRBD1; CDR3aa: CASSFSTGADTQYF; CDR3nt: TGTGCCAGCAGTTTTTCGACAGGGGCAGATACGCAGTATTTT
abundance: -; v_gene: TRBV5-1; j_gene: TRBJ1-1; d_gene: TRBD1; CDR3aa: CASSRGTGGDRAFF; CDR3nt: TGCGCCAGCAGCCGGGGGACAGGGGGCGACAGGGCTTTCTTT
abundance: -; v_gene: TRBV5-1; j_gene: TRBJ2-7; d_gene: TRBD2; CDR3aa: CASSPRTSGTYEQYF; CDR3nt: TGCGCCAGCAGCCCGAGGACTAGCGGGACCTACGAGCAGTACTTC
abundance: -; v_gene: TRBV6-5; j_gene: TRBJ2-5; d_gene: -; CDR3aa: CASSNTRQETQYF; CDR3nt: TGTGCCAGCAGTAACACTCGCCAAGAGACCCAGTACTTC
abundance: once; v_gene: TRBV28; j_gene: TRBJ2-7; d_gene: -; CDR3aa: CASKPTGLAYEQYF; CDR3nt: TGTGCCAGCAAGCCCACGGGTCTCGCCTACGAGCAGTACTTC
abundance: once; v_gene: TRBV11-3; j_gene: TRBJ2-2; d_gene: -; CDR3aa: CASSAAAGTNTGELFF; CDR3nt: TGTGCCAGCAGCGCCGCCGCGGGGACGAACACCGGGGAGCTGTTTTTT
abundance: few; v_gene: TRBV4-1; j_gene: TRBJ2-1; d_gene: TRBD2; CDR3aa: CASSPRTSGWYEQFF; CDR3nt: TGCGCCAGCAGCCCCCGGACTAGCGGCTGGTATGAGCAGTTCTTC
abundance: few; v_gene: TRBV11-2; j_gene: TRBJ1-5; d_gene: -; CDR3aa: CASSSDWGDQPQHF; CDR3nt: TGTGCCAGCAGCTCCGATTGGGGCGATCAGCCCCAGCATTTT
abundance: -; v_gene: TRBV6-4; j_gene: TRBJ2-2; d_gene: -; CDR3aa: CASSDSGLARTGELFF; CDR3nt: TGTGCCAGCAGTGACTCGGGGCTAGCGCGAACCGGGGAGCTGTTTTTT
abundance: -; v_gene: TRBV7-2; j_gene: TRBJ2-5; d_gene: TRBD2; CDR3aa: CASSAGRGETQYF; CDR3nt: TGTGCCAGCAGCGCCGGGAGGGGAGAGACCCAGTACTTC
abundance: -; v_gene: TRBV10-3; j_gene: TRBJ2-5; d_gene: -; CDR3aa: CAISDSGEILETQYF; CDR3nt: TGTGCCATCAGTGATTCGGGGGAGATATTGGAGACCCAGTACTTC
abundance: -; v_gene: TRBV4-2; j_gene: TRBJ2-7; d_gene: TRBD2; CDR3aa: CASSQDSSGYYEQYF; CDR3nt: TGTGCCAGCAGCCAAGACTCTAGCGGGTACTACGAGCAGTACTTC
abundance: -; v_gene: TRBV9; j_gene: TRBJ2-7; d_gene: TRBD1; CDR3aa: CASSARTGESEQYF; CDR3nt: TGTGCCAGCAGCGCTCGGACAGGCGAGAGCGAGCAGTACTTC
abundance: -; v_gene: TRBV2; j_gene: TRBJ1-1; d_gene: -; CDR3aa: CASSEARVKNTEAFF; CDR3nt: TGTGCCAGCAGTGAGGCCAGGGTGAAGAACACTGAAGCTTTCTTT
abundance: once; v_gene: TRBV28; j_gene: TRBJ1-5; d_gene: TRBD1; CDR3aa: CASVWARGPRGNQPQHF; CDR3nt: TGTGCCAGCGTGTGGGCCAGGGGGCCTAGGGGCAATCAGCCCCAGCATTTT
abundance: -; v_gene: TRBV6-6; j_gene: TRBJ2-7; d_gene: -; CDR3aa: CASSQDQREQYF; CDR3nt: TGTGCCAGCAGTCAGGACCAGCGGGAGCAGTACTTC
abundance: -; v_gene: TRBV29-1; j_gene: TRBJ1-1; d_gene: -; CDR3aa: CSVDREFDKTEAFF; CDR3nt: TGCAGCGTTGATCGCGAGTTTGATAAAACTGAAGCTTTCTTT
abundance: -; v_gene: TRBV11-2; j_gene: TRBJ2-2; d_gene: -; CDR3aa: CASTPEALAGELFF; CDR3nt: TGTGCCAGCACCCCTGAGGCTCTCGCCGGGGAGCTGTTTTTT
abundance: -; v_gene: TRBV5-1; j_gene: TRBJ2-5; d_gene: TRBD2; CDR3aa: CASSAEGSGWETQYF; CDR3nt: TGCGCCAGCAGCGCAGAGGGTAGCGGGTGGGAGACCCAGTACTTC
abundance: -; v_gene: TRBV6-6; j_gene: TRBJ1-2; d_gene: -; CDR3aa: CASTPLPNAVADGYTF; CDR3nt: TGTGCCAGCACCCCCTTGCCCAATGCGGTGGCGGACGGCTACACCTTC
abundance: -; v_gene: TRBV11-3; j_gene: TRBJ2-3; d_gene: -; CDR3aa: CASSLGWAITDTQYF; CDR3nt: TGTGCCAGCAGCTTAGGATGGGCCATTACAGATACGCAGTATTTT
abundance: -; v_gene: TRBV28; j_gene: TRBJ2-7; d_gene: -; CDR3aa: CASRPEGGRTYEQYF; CDR3nt: TGTGCCAGCAGACCGGAAGGGGGACGGACCTACGAGCAGTACTTC
abundance: -; v_gene: TRBV6-1; j_gene: TRBJ1-2; d_gene: -; CDR3aa: CASSEGPNEDGYTF; CDR3nt: TGTGCCAGCAGTGAAGGCCCGAACGAAGATGGCTACACCTTC
abundance: -; v_gene: TRBV27; j_gene: TRBJ2-7; d_gene: -; CDR3aa: CASSDSNSYEQYF; CDR3nt: TGTGCCAGCAGTGATAGCAACTCCTACGAGCAGTACTTC